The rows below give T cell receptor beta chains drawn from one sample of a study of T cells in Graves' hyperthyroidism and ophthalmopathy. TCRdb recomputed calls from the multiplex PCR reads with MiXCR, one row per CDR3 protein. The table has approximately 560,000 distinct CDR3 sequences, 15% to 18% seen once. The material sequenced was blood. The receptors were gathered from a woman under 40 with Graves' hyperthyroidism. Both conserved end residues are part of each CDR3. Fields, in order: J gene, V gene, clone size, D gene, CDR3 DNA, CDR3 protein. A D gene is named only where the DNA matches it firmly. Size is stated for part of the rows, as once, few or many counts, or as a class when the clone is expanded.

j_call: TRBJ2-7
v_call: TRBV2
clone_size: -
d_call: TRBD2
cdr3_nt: TGTGCCAGCACGAGCGGACTAGCGGGAGGTTCCTACGAGCAGTACTTC
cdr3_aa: CASTSGLAGGSYEQYF

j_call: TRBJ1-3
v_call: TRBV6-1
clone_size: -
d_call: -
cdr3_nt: TGTGCCAGCAGTGAAGCCGGAACGAGGGGTTTAGTGGGAAACACCATATATTTT
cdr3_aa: CASSEAGTRGLVGNTIYF

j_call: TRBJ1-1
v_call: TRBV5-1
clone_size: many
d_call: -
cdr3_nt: TGCGCCAGCAGCTTGGGGCGGCGGGTTGATGAAGCTTTCTTT
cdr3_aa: CASSLGRRVDEAFF

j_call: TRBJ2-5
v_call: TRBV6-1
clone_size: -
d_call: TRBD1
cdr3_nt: TGTGCCAGCAGTGAAGAGGCCGGGACAGGGGGCGGAGAGACCCAGTACTTC
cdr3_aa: CASSEEAGTGGGETQYF

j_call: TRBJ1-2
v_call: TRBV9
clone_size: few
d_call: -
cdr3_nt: TGTGCCAGCAGCCCCAGGGTGGCCCTGGGGGGCTACACCTTC
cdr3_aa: CASSPRVALGGYTF

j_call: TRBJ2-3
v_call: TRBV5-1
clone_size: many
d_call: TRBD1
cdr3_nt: TGCGCCAGCAGCTTGGCGGGACAGATCACAGATACGCAGTATTTT
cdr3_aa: CASSLAGQITDTQYF

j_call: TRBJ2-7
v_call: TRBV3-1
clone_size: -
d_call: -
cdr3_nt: TGTGCCAGCAGCCAAGTGAGCTGGGAGCAGTACTTC
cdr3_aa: CASSQVSWEQYF

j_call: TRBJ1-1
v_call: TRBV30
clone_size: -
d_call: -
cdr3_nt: TGTGCCTTCCGAACCGGGGGAGGGTATGAGCCTGAAGCTTTCTTT
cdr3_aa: CAFRTGGGYEPEAFF

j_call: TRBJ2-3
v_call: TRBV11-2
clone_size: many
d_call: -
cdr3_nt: TGTGCCAGCAGCTTATCCAGGTCCGCAGATACGCAGTATTTT
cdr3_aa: CASSLSRSADTQYF

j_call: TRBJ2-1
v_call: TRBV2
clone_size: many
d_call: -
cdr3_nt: TGTGCCAGCAGTGAAAGTCGGCGGGGCAATGAGCAGTTCTTC
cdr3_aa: CASSESRRGNEQFF

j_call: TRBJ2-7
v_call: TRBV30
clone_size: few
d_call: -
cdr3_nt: TGTGCCTGGAGTCAGGGTAGGGGTTCCTACGAGCAGTACTTC
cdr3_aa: CAWSQGRGSYEQYF

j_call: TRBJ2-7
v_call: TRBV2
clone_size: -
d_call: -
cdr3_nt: TGTGCCAGCAGTTTAATCCCCCCCAATGAGCAGTACTTC
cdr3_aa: CASSLIPPNEQYF

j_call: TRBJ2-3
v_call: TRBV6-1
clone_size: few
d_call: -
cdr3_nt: TGTGCCAGCAGTGACTCGGCGGGGACAGATACGCAGTATTTT
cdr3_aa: CASSDSAGTDTQYF

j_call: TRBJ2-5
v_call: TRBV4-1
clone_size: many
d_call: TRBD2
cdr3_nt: TGCGCCAGCAGCCAAGGCCTGCCCGGACTAGCGGTACAGTACTTC
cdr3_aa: CASSQGLPGLAVQYF

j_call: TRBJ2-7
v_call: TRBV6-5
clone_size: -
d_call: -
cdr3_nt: TGTGCCAGCAGTTACTCTAAATCCTACGAGCAGTACTTC
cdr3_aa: CASSYSKSYEQYF

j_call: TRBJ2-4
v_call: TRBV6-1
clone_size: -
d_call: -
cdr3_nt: TGTGCCAGCAGTGACCCACACAACAACAGGGCACCCAAAAACATTCAGTACTTC
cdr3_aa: CASSDPHNNRAPKNIQYF

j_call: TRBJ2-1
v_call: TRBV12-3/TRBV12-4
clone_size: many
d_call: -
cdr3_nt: TGTGCCAGCAGCCTCCGGGACGTACAAAATGAGCAGTTCTTC
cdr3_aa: CASSLRDVQNEQFF

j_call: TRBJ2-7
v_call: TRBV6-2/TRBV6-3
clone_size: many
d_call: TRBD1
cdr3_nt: TGTGCCAGCACCAAACGGGGACAGGGGATCCCCTACGAGCAGTACTTC
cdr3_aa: CASTKRGQGIPYEQYF

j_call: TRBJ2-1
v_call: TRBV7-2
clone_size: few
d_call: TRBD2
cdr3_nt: TGTGCCAGCAGCCAAAGCGGGAGGGGATACAATGAGCAGTTCTTC
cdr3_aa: CASSQSGRGYNEQFF

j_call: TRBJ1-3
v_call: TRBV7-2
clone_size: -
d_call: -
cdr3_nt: TGTGCCAGCAGCCATCCTGGTGGGCAAGCCTCTGGAAACACCATATATTTT
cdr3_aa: CASSHPGGQASGNTIYF

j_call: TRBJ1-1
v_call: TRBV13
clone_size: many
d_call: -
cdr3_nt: TGTGCCAGCAGCTTAGAGGGGGAAGACACTGAAGCTTTCTTT
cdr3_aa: CASSLEGEDTEAFF

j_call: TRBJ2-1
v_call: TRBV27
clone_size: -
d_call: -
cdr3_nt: TGTGCCAGCAGCATTAAGACAGACTACAATGAGCAGTTCTTC
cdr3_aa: CASSIKTDYNEQFF

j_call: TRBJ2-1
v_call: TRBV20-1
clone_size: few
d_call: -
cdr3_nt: TGCAGTGCTAGAGTAACACTAACGGGAGCTGGTGAGCAGTTCTTC
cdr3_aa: CSARVTLTGAGEQFF

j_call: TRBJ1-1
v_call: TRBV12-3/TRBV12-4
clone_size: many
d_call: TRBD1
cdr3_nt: TGTGCCAGCAGCAACACAGGGGGCGCAAGGGCTTTCTTT
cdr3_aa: CASSNTGGARAFF

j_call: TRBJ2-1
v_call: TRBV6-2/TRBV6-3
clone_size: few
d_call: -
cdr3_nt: TGTGCCAGCAGTTACGGAAACTACTACAATGAGCAGTTCTTC
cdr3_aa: CASSYGNYYNEQFF

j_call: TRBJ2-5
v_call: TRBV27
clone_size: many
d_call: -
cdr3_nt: TGTGCCAGCTCGCGGGACCAAGAGACCCAGTACTTC
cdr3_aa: CASSRDQETQYF

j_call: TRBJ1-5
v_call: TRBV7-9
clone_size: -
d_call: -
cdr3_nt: TGTGCCAGCAGCGGTGGGGGGGCGGGGCAGCCCCAGCATTTT
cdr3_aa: CASSGGGAGQPQHF

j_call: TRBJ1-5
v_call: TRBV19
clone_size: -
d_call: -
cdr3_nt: TGTGCCAGTAGTATAACGACAGCAGGCAATCAGCCCCAGCATTTT
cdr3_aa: CASSITTAGNQPQHF

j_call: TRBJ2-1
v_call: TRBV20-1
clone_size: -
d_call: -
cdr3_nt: TGCAGTGCTAGAGATTTTGGGAGCAGGGAGCAGTTCTTC
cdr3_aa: CSARDFGSREQFF

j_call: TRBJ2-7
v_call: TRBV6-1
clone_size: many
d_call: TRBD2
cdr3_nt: TGTGCCAGCAGTTCCGTCCCGGGACTAGCGGGAGGGCCCGGTTACGAGCAGTACTTC
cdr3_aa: CASSSVPGLAGGPGYEQYF